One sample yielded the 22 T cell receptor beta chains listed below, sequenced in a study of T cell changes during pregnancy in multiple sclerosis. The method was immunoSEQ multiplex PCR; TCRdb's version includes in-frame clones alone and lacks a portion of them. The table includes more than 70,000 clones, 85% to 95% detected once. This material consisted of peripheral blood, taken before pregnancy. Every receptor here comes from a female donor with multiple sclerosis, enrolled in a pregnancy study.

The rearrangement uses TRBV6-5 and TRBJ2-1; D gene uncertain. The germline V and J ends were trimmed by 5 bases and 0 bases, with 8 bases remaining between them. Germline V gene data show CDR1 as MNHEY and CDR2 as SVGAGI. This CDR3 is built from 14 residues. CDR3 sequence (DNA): TGTGCCAGCAGTAGTACAAGCTCCTACAATGAGCAGTTCTTC. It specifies CASSSTSSYNEQFF.

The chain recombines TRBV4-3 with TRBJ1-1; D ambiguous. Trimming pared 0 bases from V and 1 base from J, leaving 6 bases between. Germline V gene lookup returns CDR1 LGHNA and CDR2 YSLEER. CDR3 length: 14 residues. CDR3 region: CASSQDSQNTEAFF. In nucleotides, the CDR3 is TGCGCCAGCAGCCAAGATTCACAGAACACTGAAGCTTTCTTT.

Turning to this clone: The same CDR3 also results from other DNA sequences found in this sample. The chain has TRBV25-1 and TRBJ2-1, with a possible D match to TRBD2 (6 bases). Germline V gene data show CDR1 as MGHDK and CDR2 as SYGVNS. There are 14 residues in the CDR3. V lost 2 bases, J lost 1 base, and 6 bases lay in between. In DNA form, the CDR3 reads TGTGCCAGCAGTGAAGCGGGGTCCTACAATGAGCAGTTCTTC. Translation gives CASSEAGSYNEQFF.

CDR3 in DNA: TGCGCCAGCAGCGAAACTACCTTAGATACGCAGTATTTT. This sequence encodes CASSETTLDTQYF. V gene TRBV4-1 combines with J gene TRBJ2-3; D unclear. This CDR3 is 13 amino acids long. Trimming took 5 bases from V and 5 from J, leaving 11 bases between them. From germline, CDR1 is MGHRA and CDR2 YSYEKL.

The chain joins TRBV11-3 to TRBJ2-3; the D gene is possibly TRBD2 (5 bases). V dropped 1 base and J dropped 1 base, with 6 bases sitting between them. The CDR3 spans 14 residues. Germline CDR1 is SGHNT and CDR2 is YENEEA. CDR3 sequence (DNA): TGTGCCAGCAGCTTAGTCGGGGGCACAGATACGCAGTATTTT. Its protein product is CASSLVGGTDTQYF.

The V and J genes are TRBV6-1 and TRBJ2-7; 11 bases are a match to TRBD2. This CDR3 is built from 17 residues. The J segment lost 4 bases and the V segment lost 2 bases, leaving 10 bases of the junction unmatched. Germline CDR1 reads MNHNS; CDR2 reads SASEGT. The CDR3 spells CASSERQPGLAVYEQYF. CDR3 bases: TGTGCCAGCAGTGAAAGACAGCCGGGACTAGCGGTGTACGAGCAGTACTTC.

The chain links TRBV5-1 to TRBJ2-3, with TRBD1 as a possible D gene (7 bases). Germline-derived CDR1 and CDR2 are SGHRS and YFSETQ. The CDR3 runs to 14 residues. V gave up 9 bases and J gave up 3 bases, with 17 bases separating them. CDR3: CATSSRGRTDTQYF. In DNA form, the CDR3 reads TGCGCCACCTCAAGCAGGGGGAGGACAGATACGCAGTATTTT.

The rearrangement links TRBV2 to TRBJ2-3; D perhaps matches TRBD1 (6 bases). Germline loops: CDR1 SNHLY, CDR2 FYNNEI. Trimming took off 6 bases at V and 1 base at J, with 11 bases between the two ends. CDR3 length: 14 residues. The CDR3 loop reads CASRRAGGTDTQYF. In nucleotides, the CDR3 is TGTGCCAGCAGAAGAGCAGGGGGCACAGATACGCAGTATTTT. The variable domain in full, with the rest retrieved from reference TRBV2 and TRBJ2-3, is EPEVTQTPSHQVTQMGQEVILRCVPISNHLYFYWYRQILGQKVEFLVSFYNNEISEKSEIFDDQFSVERPDGSNFTLKIRSTKLEDSAMYFCASRRAGGTDTQYFGPGTRLTVL.

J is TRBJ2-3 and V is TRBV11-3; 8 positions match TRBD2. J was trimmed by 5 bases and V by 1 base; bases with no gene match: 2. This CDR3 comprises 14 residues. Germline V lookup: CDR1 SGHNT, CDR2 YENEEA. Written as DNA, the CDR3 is TGTGCCAGCAGCTTAGTTCGGGGGGGAGATACGCAGTATTTT. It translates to CASSLVRGGDTQYF.

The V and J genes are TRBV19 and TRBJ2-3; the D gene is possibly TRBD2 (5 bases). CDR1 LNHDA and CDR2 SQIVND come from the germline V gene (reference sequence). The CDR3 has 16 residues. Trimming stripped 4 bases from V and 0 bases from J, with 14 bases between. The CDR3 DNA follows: TGTGCCAGTAGTAAGTTGAGGGAGACTAGCACAGATACGCAGTATTTT. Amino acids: CASSKLRETSTDTQYF. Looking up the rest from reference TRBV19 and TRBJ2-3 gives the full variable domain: DGGITQSPKYLFRKEGQNVTLSCEQNLNHDAMYWYRQDPGQGLRLIYYSQIVNDFQKGDIAEGYSVSREKKESFPLTVTSAQKNPTAFYLCASSKLRETSTDTQYFGPGTRLTVL.

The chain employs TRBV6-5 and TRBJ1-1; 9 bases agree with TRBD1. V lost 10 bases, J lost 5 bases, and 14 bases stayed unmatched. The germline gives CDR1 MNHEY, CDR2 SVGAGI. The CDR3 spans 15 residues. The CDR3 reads CATLLLQGARTEAFF. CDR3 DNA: TGTGCCACCCTATTACTACAGGGGGCGCGAACTGAAGCTTTCTTT.

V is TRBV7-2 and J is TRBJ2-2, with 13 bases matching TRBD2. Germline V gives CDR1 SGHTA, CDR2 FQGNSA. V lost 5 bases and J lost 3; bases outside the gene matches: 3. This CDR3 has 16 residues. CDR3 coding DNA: TGTGCCAGCAGCGCGGGACTAGCGGGGTACACCGGGGAGCTGTTTTTT. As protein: CASSAGLAGYTGELFF.

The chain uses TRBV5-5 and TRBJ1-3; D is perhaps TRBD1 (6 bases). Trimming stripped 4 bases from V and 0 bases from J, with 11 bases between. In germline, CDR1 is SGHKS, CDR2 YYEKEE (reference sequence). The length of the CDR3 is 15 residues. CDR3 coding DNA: TGTGCCAGCAGCGGTTGGACAGTCTCTGGAAACACCATATATTTT. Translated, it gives CASSGWTVSGNTIYF.

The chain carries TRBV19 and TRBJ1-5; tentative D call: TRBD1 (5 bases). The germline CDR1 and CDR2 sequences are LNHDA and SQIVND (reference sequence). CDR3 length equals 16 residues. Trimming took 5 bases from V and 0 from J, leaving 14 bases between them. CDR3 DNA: TGTGCCAGTAGTCGGCGGGACGTTAATAGCAATCAGCCCCAGCATTTT. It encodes CASSRRDVNSNQPQHF.

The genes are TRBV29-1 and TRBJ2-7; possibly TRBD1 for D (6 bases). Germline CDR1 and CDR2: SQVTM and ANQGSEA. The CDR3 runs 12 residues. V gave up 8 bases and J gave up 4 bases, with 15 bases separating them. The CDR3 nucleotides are TGCAGCATGGTCTCTCAGGGGTACGAGCAGTACTTC. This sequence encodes CSMVSQGYEQYF.

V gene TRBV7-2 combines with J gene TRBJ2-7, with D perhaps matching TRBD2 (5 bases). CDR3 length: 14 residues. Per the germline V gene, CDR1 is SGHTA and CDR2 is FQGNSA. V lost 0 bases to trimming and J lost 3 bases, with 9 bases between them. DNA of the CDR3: TGTGCCAGCAGCTTAGCCGGGAACAACTACGAGCAGTACTTC. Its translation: CASSLAGNNYEQYF.

The CDR3 spells CASSRDNPRATNEKLFF. The DNA of the CDR3 is TGTGCCAGCAGTCGGGACAATCCTCGGGCAACTAATGAAAAACTGTTTTTT. V gene TRBV2 combines with J gene TRBJ1-4; tentatively, D is TRBD1 (6 bases). V lost 5 bases and J 0 bases, leaving 16 bases between the germline ends. This CDR3 is built from 17 residues. CDR1 is SNHLY and CDR2 is FYNNEI in the germline V gene.

In DNA, the CDR3 is TGTGCCACCAGCAGAGTAACAGGGCAAGAGACCCAGTACTTC. Amino acids: CATSRVTGQETQYF. This chain links TRBV15 with TRBJ2-5, with D tentatively TRBD1 (6 bases). This CDR3 is built from 14 residues. Germline CDR1 reads LNHNV; CDR2 reads YYDKDF (reference sequence). The V and J ends lost 1 base and 2 bases respectively, with 8 bases between them.

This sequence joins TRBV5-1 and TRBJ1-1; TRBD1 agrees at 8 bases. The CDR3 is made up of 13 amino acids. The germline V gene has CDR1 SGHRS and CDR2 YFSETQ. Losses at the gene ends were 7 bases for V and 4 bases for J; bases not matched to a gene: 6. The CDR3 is CASGRTGSTEAFF. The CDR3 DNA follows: TGCGCCAGCGGCCGGACAGGGAGCACTGAAGCTTTCTTT.

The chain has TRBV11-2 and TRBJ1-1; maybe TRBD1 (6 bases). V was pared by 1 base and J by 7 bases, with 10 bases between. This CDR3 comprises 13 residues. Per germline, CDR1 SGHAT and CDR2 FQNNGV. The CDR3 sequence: CASSLVIGGEAFF. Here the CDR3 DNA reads TGTGCCAGCAGCTTAGTCATAGGGGGTGAAGCTTTCTTT.

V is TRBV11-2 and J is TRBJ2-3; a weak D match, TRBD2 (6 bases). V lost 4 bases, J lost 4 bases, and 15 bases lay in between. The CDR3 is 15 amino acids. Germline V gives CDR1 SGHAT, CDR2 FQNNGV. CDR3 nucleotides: TGTGCCAGCAGCTCGCAAGGGAGGCCTGCAGATACGCAGTATTTT. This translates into CASSSQGRPADTQYF.

The CDR3 spells CASSESPISAGGPYEQYF. The CDR3 nucleotides are TGTGCCAGCAGTGAATCCCCGATTTCGGCGGGAGGGCCCTACGAGCAGTACTTC. The chain carries TRBV2 and TRBJ2-7; TRBD2 matches 9 bases. V trimming: 2 bases; J trimming: 2 bases; junction bases outside the gene matches: 13. The CDR3 contains 18 residues. Looked up from germline, CDR1 is SNHLY and CDR2 is FYNNEI.